The 3 T cell receptor beta chains below all came from one sample that was sequenced in a study of cytomegalovirus exposure and HLA in healthy donors. Amplification used 60 Vbeta primers and 13 Jbeta primers. Profiling relied on immunoSEQ multiplex PCR, and the TCRdb table lists in-frame clones only, not all of them. The sample holds around 300,000 clones, just over 70% seen once. The specimen sequenced was PBMCs. These receptor sequences come from a female donor in good health and CMV-seronegative.

V gene TRBV28 combines with J gene TRBJ1-1; D gene ambiguous. V was cut by 6 bases and J by 1 base, with 18 bases left in between. Germline loops: CDR1 MDHEN, CDR2 SYDVKM. The CDR3 runs 16 residues. CDR3 residues: CASSQTHHTGNTEAFF. CDR3 nucleotides: TGTGCCAGCAGCCAAACCCACCACACGGGGAACACTGAAGCTTTCTTT.

The genes are TRBV19 and TRBJ2-7; 8 nucleotides line up with TRBD1. The V gene's germline CDR1 is LNHDA and CDR2 SQIVND (reference sequence). The CDR3 runs 16 residues. V trimming: 2 bases; J trimming: 2 bases; junction bases outside the gene matches: 8. The CDR3 spells CASSIRTGQSPYEQYF. The CDR3 region has the DNA TGTGCCAGTAGTATAAGGACAGGGCAGTCACCCTACGAGCAGTACTTC.

There are a few counts of this clone. The chain couples TRBV15 to TRBJ1-1; no definite D call. Trimming stripped 5 bases from V and 4 bases from J, with 14 bases between. Germline V gene lookup returns CDR1 LNHNV and CDR2 YYDKDF (reference sequence). This CDR3 has 14 amino acids. In DNA, the CDR3 is TGTGCCACCAGCCATGGACGGGAGGTCACTGAAGCTTTCTTT. This codes for CATSHGREVTEAFF. The full variable domain, in which reference TRBV15 and TRBJ1-1 provide the parts outside the CDR3, is DAMVIQNPRYQVTQFGKPVTLSCSQTLNHNVMYWYQQKSSQAPKLLFHYYDKDFNNEADTPDNFQSRRPNTSFCFLDIRSPGLGDTAMYLCATSHGREVTEAFFGQGTRLTVV.